The 14 T cell receptor beta chains below were found in one sample sequenced in a study of CD8 T cells in Susac syndrome. Random-hexamer reverse transcription was applied to roughly 0.45 to 1 ug RNA. TCRdb reanalysed the immunoSEQ multiplex PCR reads using MiXCR and keeps one entry per CDR3 protein. The table includes a few hundred thousand distinct CDR3 sequences, roughly 92% detected once. Source material: CD8+ T cells from PBMCs. The source is a human donor with multiple sclerosis.

The chain employs TRBV19 and TRBJ1-2; possibly TRBD1 for D (6 bases). The CDR3 length is 14 residues. Germline lookup yields CDR1 LNHDA and CDR2 SQIVND (reference sequence). Trimming shortened V by 3 bases and J by 4 bases, and 12 bases separated the two germline ends. CDR3 sequence: CASSIGGVGYGYTF. CDR3 sequence (DNA): TGTGCCAGTAGTATTGGGGGCGTTGGCTATGGCTACACCTTC.

V gene TRBV7-9 combines with J gene TRBJ1-2; the D gene is possibly TRBD1 (5 bases). The CDR3 consists of 15 residues. Germline V gene data show CDR1 as SEHNR and CDR2 as FQNEAQ (reference sequence). Trimming took 1 base from V and 8 from J, leaving 17 bases between them. This CDR3 is CASSLEPGSLGGYTF. CDR3 sequence (DNA): TGTGCCAGCAGCTTAGAACCAGGGAGCCTAGGAGGCTACACCTTC.

The CDR3 DNA sequence: TGTGCCAGCAGCGCCTTGGGGAGAGACCCGGCAGATACGCAGTATTTT. Protein product: CASSALGRDPADTQYF. V and J are TRBV9 and TRBJ2-3; TRBD2 might be the D (5 bases). Germline V CDR1 and CDR2: SGDLS, YYNGEE. V shed 3 bases and J shed 4 bases, with 18 bases lying between them. This CDR3 has 16 amino acids.

The chain has TRBV13 and TRBJ1-1, with D unresolved. CDR3 length: 16 residues. V lost 3 bases and J lost 4, with 18 bases in between. Per the germline V gene, CDR1 is PRHDT and CDR2 is FYEKMQ (reference sequence). This CDR3 reads CASSLEGREMGTEAFF. CDR3 in DNA: TGTGCCAGCAGCTTGGAGGGCCGTGAAATGGGCACTGAAGCTTTCTTT.

The chain combines TRBV4-3 with TRBJ2-5; 10 nucleotides agree with TRBD2. V was clipped by 1 base and J by 0 bases; unmatched bases: 8. Germline values: CDR1 LGHNA, CDR2 YSLEER. The CDR3 is made up of 18 amino acids. CDR3: CASSQVALAGEYQETQYF. The CDR3 DNA sequence: TGCGCCAGCAGCCAAGTAGCGCTAGCGGGAGAGTACCAAGAGACCCAGTACTTC.

V usage is TRBV20-1 and J usage is TRBJ2-1; D ambiguous. Germline V gene data show CDR1 as DFQATT and CDR2 as SNEGSKA (reference sequence). V lost 1 base and J lost 8, with 12 bases in between. There are 13 residues in the CDR3. This CDR3 reads CSARVGISYEQFF. In DNA form, the CDR3 reads TGCAGTGCTAGAGTTGGAATCTCCTATGAGCAGTTCTTC.

The chain carries TRBV9 and TRBJ2-5; 10 positions match TRBD2. Germline values: CDR1 SGDLS, CDR2 YYNGEE. This CDR3 spans 14 amino acids. Germline trimming cut 1 base from V and 3 bases from J; bases unmatched to any gene: 0. The CDR3 loop is CASSVSGGEETQYF. CDR3 nucleotides: TGTGCCAGCAGCGTAAGCGGGGGGGAAGAGACCCAGTACTTC.

The sample holds one count of this clonotype. The rearrangement uses TRBV6-5 and TRBJ2-1, with D hard to call. V shed 10 bases and J shed 5 bases, with 21 bases lying between them. Germline CDR1 and CDR2: MNHEY and SVGAGI. CDR3 size: 15 residues. CDR3 sequence (DNA): TGTGCCACCTCCCCCCGTGGGAAATTAGACAATGAGCAGTTCTTC. Translated, it gives CATSPRGKLDNEQFF.

This clonotype was recorded a few times. CDR3 in amino acids: CASSLRGLYEQYF. In nucleotides, the CDR3 is TGTGCCAGCAGTTTGCGAGGCCTCTACGAGCAGTACTTC. The gene calls are TRBV28 and TRBJ2-7, with D unclear. The CDR3 extends over 13 amino acids. Germline CDR1 is MDHEN and CDR2 is SYDVKM. The germline V and J ends were trimmed by 3 bases and 3 bases, with 9 bases remaining between them.

The chain combines TRBV5-4 with TRBJ1-1; a weak D match, TRBD1 (5 bases). The germline CDR1 and CDR2 sequences are SGHNT and YYREEE (reference sequence). This CDR3 spans 12 amino acids. Trimming removed 1 base at V and 4 bases at J, with 5 bases between. CDR3 nucleotides: TGTGCCAGCAGCTTGCAGGGCACTGAAGCTTTCTTT. Translation: CASSLQGTEAFF.

J is TRBJ1-1 and V is TRBV4-2; 7 bases align to TRBD1. Germline V CDR1 and CDR2: LGHNA, YNFKEQ. CDR3 length equals 16 residues. Trimming removed 1 base from V and 2 bases from J; junction bases left unmatched: 7. In DNA form, the CDR3 reads TGTGCCAGCAGCCAAGCGGTTGGACAGGCCAACACTGAAGCTTTCTTT. It translates to CASSQAVGQANTEAFF.

The chain uses TRBV3-1 and TRBJ2-1; the D gene is possibly TRBD2 (6 bases). This CDR3 is 13 amino acids long. The V end lost 5 bases, the J end lost 8 bases, and 13 bases lay between the germline ends. CDR1 is LGHDT, CDR2 YNNKEL, per germline (reference sequence). CDR3 amino acids: CASSGDFGYEQFF. In nucleotides, the CDR3 is TGTGCCAGCAGCGGGGACTTCGGCTATGAGCAGTTCTTC.

This sequence joins TRBV2 and TRBJ1-1, with no clear D. Germline CDR1 is SNHLY and CDR2 is FYNNEI. V lost 4 bases to trimming and J lost 5 bases, with 17 bases between them. The CDR3 runs 15 residues. CDR3 coding DNA: TGTGCCAGCAGTGTCGGAGCGAGTTTAAGTACTGAAGCTTTCTTT. As protein: CASSVGASLSTEAFF.

The chain recombines TRBV7-2 with TRBJ2-7, with D possibly TRBD1 on 6 matching bases. V was clipped by 6 bases and J by 7 bases, with 13 bases between them. The CDR3 contains 12 residues. The germline V gene encodes CDR1 SGHTA and CDR2 FQGNSA. The CDR3 sequence is CASRTGMNEQYF. CDR3 sequence (DNA): TGTGCCAGCAGGACAGGAATGAATGAGCAGTACTTC.